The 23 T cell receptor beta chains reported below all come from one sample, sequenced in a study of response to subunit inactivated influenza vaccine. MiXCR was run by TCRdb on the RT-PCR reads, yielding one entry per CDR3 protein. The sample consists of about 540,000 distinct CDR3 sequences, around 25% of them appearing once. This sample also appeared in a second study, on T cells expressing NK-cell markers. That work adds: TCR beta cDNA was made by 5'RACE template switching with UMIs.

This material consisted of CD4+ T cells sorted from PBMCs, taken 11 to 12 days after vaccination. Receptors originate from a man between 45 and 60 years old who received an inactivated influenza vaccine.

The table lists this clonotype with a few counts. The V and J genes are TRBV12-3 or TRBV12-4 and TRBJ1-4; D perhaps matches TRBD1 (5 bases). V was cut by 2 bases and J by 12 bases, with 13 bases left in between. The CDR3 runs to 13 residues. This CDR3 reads CASSLLAGQELFF. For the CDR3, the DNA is TGTGCCAGCAGTTTATTAGCAGGGCAAGAACTGTTTTTT.

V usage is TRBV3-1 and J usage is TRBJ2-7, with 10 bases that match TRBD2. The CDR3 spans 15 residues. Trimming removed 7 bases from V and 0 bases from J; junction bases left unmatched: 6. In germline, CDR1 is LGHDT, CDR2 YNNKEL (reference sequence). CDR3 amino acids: CASTSSGGSSYEQYF. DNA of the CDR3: TGTGCCAGCACATCTAGCGGGGGAAGCTCCTACGAGCAGTACTTC.

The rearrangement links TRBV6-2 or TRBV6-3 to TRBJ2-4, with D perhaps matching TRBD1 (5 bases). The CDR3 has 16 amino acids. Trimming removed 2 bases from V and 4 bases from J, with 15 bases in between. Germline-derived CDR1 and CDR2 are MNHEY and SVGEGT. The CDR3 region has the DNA TGTGCCAGCAGTTACATGGGTGGAAAGGGGAAAAACATTCAGTACTTC. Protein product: CASSYMGGKGKNIQYF.

The CDR3: CASSFVVDNYGYTF. The CDR3 bases are TGTGCCAGCAGCTTTGTTGTGGATAACTATGGCTACACCTTC. The chain is built from TRBV7-9 and TRBJ1-2; D remains ambiguous. The CDR3 covers 14 residues. Germline V lookup: CDR1 SEHNR, CDR2 FQNEAQ (reference sequence). V gave up 3 bases and J gave up 1 base, with 9 bases separating them.

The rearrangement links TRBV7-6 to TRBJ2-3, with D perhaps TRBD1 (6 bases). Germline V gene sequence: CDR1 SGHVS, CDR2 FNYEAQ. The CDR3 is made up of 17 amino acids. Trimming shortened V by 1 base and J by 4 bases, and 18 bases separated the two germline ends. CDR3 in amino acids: CASSLGARTVPPDTQYF. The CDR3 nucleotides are TGTGCCAGCAGCTTAGGGGCCCGGACAGTCCCCCCAGATACGCAGTATTTT.

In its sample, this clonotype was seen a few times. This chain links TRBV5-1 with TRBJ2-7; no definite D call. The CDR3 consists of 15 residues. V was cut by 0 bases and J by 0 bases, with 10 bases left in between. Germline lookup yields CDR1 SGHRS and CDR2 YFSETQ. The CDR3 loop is CASSLVSSSSYEQYF. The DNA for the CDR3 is TGCGCCAGCAGCTTGGTTTCATCGAGCTCCTACGAGCAGTACTTC.

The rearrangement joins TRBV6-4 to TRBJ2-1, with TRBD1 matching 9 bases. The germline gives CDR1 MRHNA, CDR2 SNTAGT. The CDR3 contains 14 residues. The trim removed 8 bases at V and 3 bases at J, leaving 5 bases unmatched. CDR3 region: CASPGDRVYNEQFF. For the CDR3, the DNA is TGTGCCAGCCCCGGGGACAGGGTCTACAATGAGCAGTTCTTC.

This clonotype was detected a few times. The CDR3 here is CASRYGTQQFF. The CDR3 DNA sequence: TGTGCCAGCAGGTACGGGACCCAGCAGTTCTTC. V gene TRBV6-2 or TRBV6-3 combines with J gene TRBJ2-1; D tentatively reads TRBD1 or TRBD2 (5 bases each). Trimming took off 6 bases at V and 11 bases at J, with 11 bases between the two ends. Germline loops: CDR1 MNHEY, CDR2 SVGEGT. The CDR3 loop spans 11 amino acids.

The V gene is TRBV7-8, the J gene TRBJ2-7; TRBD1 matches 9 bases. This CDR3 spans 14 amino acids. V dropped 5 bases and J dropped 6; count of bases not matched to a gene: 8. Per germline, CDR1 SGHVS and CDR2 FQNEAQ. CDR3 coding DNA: TGTGCCAGCAGCCTGGGACAGGGAATCAGCGAGCAGTACTTC. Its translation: CASSLGQGISEQYF.

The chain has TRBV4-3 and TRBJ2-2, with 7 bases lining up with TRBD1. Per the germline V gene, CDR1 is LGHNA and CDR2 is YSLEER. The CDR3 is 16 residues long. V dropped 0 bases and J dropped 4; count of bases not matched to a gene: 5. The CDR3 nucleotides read TGCGCCAGCAGCCAAGAGAGGGGGCGCGGCACCGGGGAGCTGTTTTTT. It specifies CASSQERGRGTGELFF.

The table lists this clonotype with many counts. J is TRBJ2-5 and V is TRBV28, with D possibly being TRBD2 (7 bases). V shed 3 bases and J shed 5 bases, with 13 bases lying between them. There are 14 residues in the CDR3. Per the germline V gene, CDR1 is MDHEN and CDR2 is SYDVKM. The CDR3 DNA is TGTGCCAGCAGTTTTGGCGGGGGCCAGGAGACCCAGTACTTC. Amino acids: CASSFGGGQETQYF.

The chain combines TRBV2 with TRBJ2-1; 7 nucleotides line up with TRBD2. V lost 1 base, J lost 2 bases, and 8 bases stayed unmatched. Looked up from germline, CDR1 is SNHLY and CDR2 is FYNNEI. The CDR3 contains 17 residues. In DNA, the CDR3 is TGTGCCAGCAGTGAAGGGGGTTCTAGCGGCCCCTACAATGAGCAGTTCTTC. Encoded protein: CASSEGGSSGPYNEQFF.

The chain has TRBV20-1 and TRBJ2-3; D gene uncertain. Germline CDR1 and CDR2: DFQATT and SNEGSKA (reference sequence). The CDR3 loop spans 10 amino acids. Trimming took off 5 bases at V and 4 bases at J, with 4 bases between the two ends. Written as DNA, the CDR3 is TGCAGTGCTGTCTCAGATACGCAGTATTTT. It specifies CSAVSDTQYF.

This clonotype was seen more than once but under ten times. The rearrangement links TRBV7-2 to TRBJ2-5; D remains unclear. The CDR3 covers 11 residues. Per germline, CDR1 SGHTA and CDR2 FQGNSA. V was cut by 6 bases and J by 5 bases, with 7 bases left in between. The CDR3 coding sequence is TGTGCCAGCAGACGTCTGGAGACCCAGTACTTC. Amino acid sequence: CASRRLETQYF.

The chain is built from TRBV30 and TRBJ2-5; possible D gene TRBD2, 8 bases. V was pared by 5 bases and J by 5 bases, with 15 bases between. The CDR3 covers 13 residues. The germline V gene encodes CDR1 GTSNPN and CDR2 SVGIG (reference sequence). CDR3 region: CAWSQGTRETQYF. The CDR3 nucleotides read TGTGCCTGGTCACAGGGGACTAGGGAGACCCAGTACTTC.

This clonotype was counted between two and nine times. CDR3 protein: CASSYRKGHTEAFF. The CDR3 coding sequence is TGTGCCAGCAGTTACCGAAAGGGGCATACTGAAGCTTTCTTT. This chain joins TRBV6-5 and TRBJ1-1, with D possibly being TRBD1 (5 bases). Germline V gene data show CDR1 as MNHEY and CDR2 as SVGAGI. V gave up 2 bases and J gave up 5 bases, with 12 bases separating them. The CDR3 runs to 14 residues.

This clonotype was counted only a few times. The CDR3 region has the DNA TGTGCCAGCAGATTAACCGGGACTTCTCTTTACGAGCAGTACTTC. It is translated as CASRLTGTSLYEQYF. This sequence joins TRBV13 and TRBJ2-7, with D tentatively TRBD2 (6 bases). Trimming stripped 6 bases from V and 4 bases from J, with 19 bases between. The CDR3 spans 15 residues. In germline, CDR1 is PRHDT, CDR2 FYEKMQ (reference sequence). Filled out from reference TRBV13 and TRBJ2-7, the complete variable domain reads AAGVIQSPRHLIKEKRETATLKCYPIPRHDTVYWYQQGPGQDPQFLISFYEKMQSDKGSIPDRFSAQQFSDYHSELNMSSLELGDSALYFCASRLTGTSLYEQYFGPGTRLTVT.

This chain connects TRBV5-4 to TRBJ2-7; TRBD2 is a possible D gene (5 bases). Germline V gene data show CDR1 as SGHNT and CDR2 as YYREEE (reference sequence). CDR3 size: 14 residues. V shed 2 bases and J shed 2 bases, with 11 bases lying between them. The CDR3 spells CASSFQSGPYEQYF. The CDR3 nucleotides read TGTGCCAGCAGCTTTCAAAGCGGTCCCTACGAGCAGTACTTC.

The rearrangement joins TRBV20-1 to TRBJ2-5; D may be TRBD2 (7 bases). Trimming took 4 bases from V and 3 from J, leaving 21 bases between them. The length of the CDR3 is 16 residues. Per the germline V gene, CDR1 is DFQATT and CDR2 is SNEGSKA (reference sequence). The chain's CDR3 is CSAKGAKGGREETQYF. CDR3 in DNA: TGCAGTGCTAAGGGAGCCAAAGGGGGGAGGGAAGAGACCCAGTACTTC.

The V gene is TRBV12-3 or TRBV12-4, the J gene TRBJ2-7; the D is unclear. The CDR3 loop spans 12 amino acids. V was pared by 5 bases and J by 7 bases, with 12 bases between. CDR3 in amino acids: CASSATVGEQYF. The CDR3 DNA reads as TGTGCCAGCAGTGCGACCGTGGGAGAGCAGTACTTC.

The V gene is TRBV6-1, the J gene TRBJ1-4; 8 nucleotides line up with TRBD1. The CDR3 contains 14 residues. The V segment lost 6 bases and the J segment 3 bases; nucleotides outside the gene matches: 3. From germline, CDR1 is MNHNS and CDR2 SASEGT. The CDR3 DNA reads TGTGCCAGCAGATTGACAGGGGCTAATGAAAAACTGTTTTTT. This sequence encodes CASRLTGANEKLFF.

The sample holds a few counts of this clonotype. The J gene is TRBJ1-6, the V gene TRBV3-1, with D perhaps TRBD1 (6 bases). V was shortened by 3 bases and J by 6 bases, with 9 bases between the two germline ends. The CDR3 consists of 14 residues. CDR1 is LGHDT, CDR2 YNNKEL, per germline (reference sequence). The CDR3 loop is CASSHRGTNSPLHF. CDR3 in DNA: TGTGCCAGCAGCCACAGGGGAACTAATTCACCCCTCCACTTT. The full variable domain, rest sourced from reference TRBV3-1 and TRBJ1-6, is DTAVSQTPKYLVTQMGNDKSIKCEQNLGHDTMYWYKQDSKKFLKIMFSYNNKELIINETVPNRFSPKSPDKAHLNLHINSLELGDSAVYFCASSHRGTNSPLHFGNGTRLTVT.

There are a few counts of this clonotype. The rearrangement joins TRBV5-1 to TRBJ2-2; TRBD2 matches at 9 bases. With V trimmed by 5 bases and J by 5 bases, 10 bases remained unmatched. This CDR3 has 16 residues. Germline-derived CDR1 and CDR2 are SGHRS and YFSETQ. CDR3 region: CASRPPSGEGTGELFF. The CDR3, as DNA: TGCGCCAGCAGACCTCCTAGCGGGGAGGGAACCGGGGAGCTGTTTTTT.